This T cell receptor beta chain was sequenced in a study of blood T cells in healthy people across ages. Study-wide findings and caveats: It was the long-lived donors that had more naive CD4+ cells and higher diversity than aged donors.

In this sample, this clonotype turned up a few times. Its antigen is unidentified. Together with a sample-barcoded 5' primer, a J-beta primer mix was included in a second PCR lasting roughly 6 to 12 cycles. MiXCR, applied by TCRdb to the 5' RACE reads, yields one record per CDR3 protein. The sample shows hundreds of thousands of distinct CDR3 sequences, 35% to 60% of them seen only once. Looked up from germline, CDR1 is SGHTA and CDR2 is FQGNSA. This CDR3 spans 13 amino acids. V lost 6 bases and J 7 bases, leaving 13 bases between the germline ends. This sequence was found in a man at least 80 years old in good health. V usage is TRBV7-2 and J usage is TRBJ2-1; no firm D call. Material for sequencing was blood. This CDR3 reads CASRPGPGNEQFF. The CDR3 nucleotides read TGTGCCAGCAGGCCGGGCCCTGGGAATGAGCAGTTCTTC.